This TCR beta chain was captured by sequencing in a study of blood T cell repertoires in COVID-19. Across the whole study: Sources were T cells, B-cell-depleted T cells, or PBMCs; the material itself was cDNA or gDNA.

The CDR3 sequence is 19 residues long. All enrollees were roughly 18 to 89 years old and from 24 US areas. Assay: immunoSEQ multiplex PCR; the TCRdb copy retains only in-frame clones and omits some. The sample includes fewer than 250,000 clones, around 85% of them seen just once. This chain joins TRBV21-1 and TRBJ2-2; TRBD2 reflects the table's D call only, with no check against the DNA. TRBV21-1 is tagged as a pseudogene. The clonotype was recovered from a woman aged 25-40 years who had recovered from COVID-19. Sequencing used PBMCs or T cells enriched from blood (not recorded which). In DNA form, the CDR3 reads TGTGCCAGCAGCAAAGATGGGCTAGCGGGAGCCGCGAACACCGGGGAGCTGTTTTTT. Encoded protein: CASSKDGLAGAANTGELFF.